The rows below give T cell receptor beta chains drawn from one sample of a study of T cell repertoires in cytomegalovirus infection. TCRdb itself ran the reads through MiXCR, one entry per CDR3 protein. The table includes some 400,000 distinct CDR3 sequences, around 18% detected once. Sequencing was performed on PBMCs. The origin of the receptors is a human donor in good health (CMV status not recorded). Some clones in this sample may be carry-over from other donors' samples. CDR3s include the opening cysteine and the closing phenylalanine or tryptophan. A D gene is named only where the DNA matches it firmly. Clone size is given for some rows only: seen once, a few or many times, or a class if the clone is expanded.

J | D | length | V | size | CDR3 | DNA
TRBJ1-3 | - | 16 | TRBV27 | - | CASRRGGSSSGNTIYF | TGTGCCAGCCGTCGAGGAGGGTCAAGCTCTGGAAACACCATATATTTT
TRBJ2-1 | - | 13 | TRBV18 | - | CASSVDPNNEQFF | TGTGCCAGCTCCGTGGACCCCAACAATGAGCAGTTCTTC
TRBJ1-3 | - | 15 | TRBV20-1 | - | CSARDRRKFGNTIYF | TGCAGTGCTAGAGATCGGAGGAAGTTTGGAAACACCATATATTTT
TRBJ2-2 | TRBD1 | 19 | TRBV27 | few | CASSSNHYTGQRRTGELFF | TGTGCCAGCAGTTCCAACCACTATACGGGACAGAGGCGCACCGGGGAGCTGTTTTTT
TRBJ2-7 | TRBD1 | 14 | TRBV7-2 | many | CASSFGGQGLEQYF | TGTGCCAGCAGCTTTGGGGGACAGGGGCTCGAGCAGTACTTC
TRBJ2-2 | - | 16 | TRBV7-2 | many | CASSLSGTRNTGELFF | TGTGCCAGCAGCTTAAGTGGGACAAGGAACACCGGGGAGCTGTTTTTT
TRBJ2-5 | - | 16 | TRBV11-2 | - | CASSSGVSPLQETQYF | TGTGCCAGCAGCTCAGGCGTCAGTCCTCTCCAAGAGACCCAGTACTTC
TRBJ1-5 | TRBD1 | 16 | TRBV6-2/TRBV6-3 | few | CASSYTGGARTQPQHF | TGTGCCAGCAGTTATACAGGGGGCGCGAGGACTCAGCCCCAGCATTTT
TRBJ1-2 | - | 13 | TRBV15 | - | CATSEWDNGLSTF | TGTGCCACCAGCGAGTGGGACAACGGGTTATCCACCTTC
TRBJ2-3 | - | 14 | TRBV20-1 | - | CSAIPGVRGDTQYF | TGCAGTGCCATACCGGGCGTTCGGGGAGATACGCAGTATTTT
TRBJ2-7 | - | 17 | TRBV6-2/TRBV6-3 | many | CASSYSGARPGGYEQYF | TGTGCCAGCAGTTACTCGGGGGCCCGACCGGGGGGCTACGAGCAGTACTTC
TRBJ2-5 | - | 14 | TRBV23-1 | - | CASSQSRGFETQYF | TGCGCCAGCAGTCAATCTAGGGGGTTTGAGACCCAGTACTTC
TRBJ2-5 | TRBD2 | 16 | TRBV5-1 | few | CASSLGRGGAQETQYF | TGCGCCAGCAGCTTGGGCCGGGGGGGGGCCCAAGAGACCCAGTACTTC
TRBJ2-7 | TRBD1 | 18 | TRBV23-1 | few | CASSQFRVGQRCDYEQYF | TGCGCCAGCAGTCAATTTAGGGTGGGACAGCGCTGTGACTACGAGCAGTACTTC
TRBJ1-2 | - | 13 | TRBV29-1 | - | CSVEAQQDYGYTF | TGCAGCGTTGAAGCTCAGCAGGACTATGGCTACACCTTC
TRBJ1-4 | - | 19 | TRBV7-9 | - | CASSTANRALGTTNEKLFF | TGTGCCAGCAGCACAGCGAACCGGGCCCTAGGGACAACTAATGAAAAACTGTTTTTT
TRBJ2-7 | - | 12 | TRBV28 | few | CASSPSGLEQYF | TGTGCCAGCAGCCCCTCAGGGCTCGAGCAGTACTTC
TRBJ2-5 | TRBD2 | 15 | TRBV7-2 | many | CASSLAGRGGETQYF | TGTGCCAGCAGCTTAGCGGGACGGGGGGGAGAGACCCAGTACTTC
TRBJ2-3 | - | 14 | TRBV7-2 | many | CASSLDRGSDTQYF | TGTGCCAGCAGCTTAGATCGGGGCTCAGATACGCAGTATTTT
TRBJ1-5 | - | 17 | TRBV7-9 | few | CASSLEGTALGNQPQHF | TGTGCCAGCAGCTTAGAGGGGACGGCCCTCGGCAATCAGCCCCAGCATTTT
TRBJ2-1 | - | 24 | TRBV12-3/TRBV12-4 | - | CASSLFFSWGQPSGIRVSYNEQFF | TGTGCCAGCAGTTTATTTTTTTCGTGGGGACAGCCGAGCGGGATTAGGGTATCCTACAATGAGCAGTTCTTC
TRBJ1-6 | TRBD1 | 14 | TRBV28 | - | CASSFSQGAVTLHF | TGTGCCAGCAGTTTCTCTCAGGGGGCAGTAACCCTCCACTTT
TRBJ1-3 | TRBD1 | 16 | TRBV7-8 | many | CASSFTTTGILNTIYF | TGTGCCAGCAGCTTCACTACGACAGGGATATTAAACACCATATATTTT
TRBJ2-7 | - | 14 | TRBV7-9 | once | CASSLLVSPYEQYF | TGTGCCAGCAGCTTACTAGTTTCTCCTTACGAGCAGTACTTC
TRBJ1-2 | TRBD1 | 14 | TRBV6-2/TRBV6-3 | - | CASSWGTGGYGYTF | TGTGCCAGCAGTTGGGGGACAGGTGGCTATGGCTACACCTTC
TRBJ1-2 | TRBD1 | 14 | TRBV7-8 | many | CASSLVRGGGGYTF | TGTGCCAGCAGCTTAGTCAGGGGGGGGGGTGGCTACACCTTC
TRBJ2-1 | - | 16 | TRBV7-2 | many | CASSLRADPTYNEQFF | TGTGCCAGCAGCTTACGGGCAGACCCAACCTACAATGAGCAGTTCTTC
TRBJ1-2 | - | 13 | TRBV14 | - | CASSLTRIYGYTF | TGTGCCAGCAGCCTTACGAGGATCTATGGCTACACCTTC